Listed below are T cell receptor beta chains from one sample, sequenced in a study of blood T cell repertoires in COVID-19. Data came from immunoSEQ multiplex PCR; TCRdb stores just in-frame clones and leaves some out. The sample lists approximately 210,000 clones, just under 85% occurring once. Sequenced: PBMCs or T cells enriched from blood (not recorded which). These receptors originate from a middle-aged man who had recovered from COVID-19. Each CDR3 is given with its conserved first and last residue. D genes are given only for firm matches. Clone size is not always given. Where it is, it says once, few, many or a class for expanded clones.

j_call v_call clone_size d_call cdr3_aa cdr3_nt
TRBJ2-3 TRBV19 NA NA CASSPRYSSSTDTQYF TGTGCCAGTAGTCCTCGTTATAGTTCGAGCACAGATACGCAGTATTTT
TRBJ2-7 TRBV18 NA TRBD1 CASSPLETGIYEQYF TGTGCCAGCTCACCACTCGAGACAGGGATCTACGAGCAGTACTTC
TRBJ1-3 TRBV30 NA NA CAWSVQGSPAAGNTIYF TGTGCCTGGAGTGTACAGGGTTCGCCAGCTGCTGGAAACACCATATATTTT
TRBJ1-5 TRBV18 NA NA CASSQTTGEQPQHF TGTGCCAGCTCACAAACGACGGGGGAGCAGCCCCAGCATTTT
TRBJ1-2 TRBV5-1 NA TRBD1 CASSWDRSGGYTF TGCGCCAGCAGCTGGGACAGAAGCGGTGGCTACACCTTC
TRBJ2-2 TRBV11-2 NA NA CASSSLGGNTGELFF TGTGCCAGCAGTTCCTTAGGAGGGAACACCGGGGAGCTGTTTTTT
TRBJ2-1 TRBV5-1 NA TRBD1 CASSALAGQGANEQFF TGCGCCAGCAGCGCCTTGGCAGGACAGGGGGCCAATGAGCAGTTCTTC
TRBJ2-3 TRBV9 once NA CASSVGSGPDTDTQYF TGTGCCAGCAGCGTCGGGAGCGGGCCTGACACAGATACGCAGTATTTT
TRBJ1-4 TRBV3-1/TRBV3-2 few NA CASRLGGGEKLFF TGTGCCAGCAGACTAGGGGGGGGTGAAAAACTGTTTTTT
TRBJ1-5 TRBV27 NA TRBD1 CASSFSYRGQEQPQHF TGTGCCAGCAGTTTTAGTTACAGGGGGCAGGAACAGCCCCAGCATTTT
TRBJ2-1 TRBV7-6 NA TRBD2 CASSSIGTSGGAHEQFF TGTGCCAGCAGCTCAATCGGGACTAGCGGGGGGGCCCATGAGCAGTTCTTC
TRBJ1-5 TRBV27 NA TRBD1 CASSIDRANQPQHF TGTGCCAGCAGCATTGACAGGGCCAATCAGCCCCAGCATTTT
TRBJ1-3 TRBV14 NA TRBD1 CASSSQGVNRNTIYF TGTGCCAGCAGCTCACAGGGGGTTAATCGGAACACCATATATTTT
TRBJ2-1 TRBV9 once NA CASSTTRSGSSYNEQFF TGTGCCAGCAGCACAACAAGGTCCGGGAGCTCCTACAATGAGCAGTTCTTC
TRBJ1-6 TRBV3-1/TRBV3-2 NA NA CASSQFSSPLHF TGTGCCAGCAGCCAATTCTCTTCACCCCTCCACTTT
TRBJ2-1 TRBV7-2 NA TRBD2 CATRREVGNEQFF TGTGCCACCCGTCGGGAGGTGGGCAATGAGCAGTTCTTC
TRBJ2-1 TRBV7-2 NA TRBD2 CASSPSLAGAYNEQFF TGTGCCAGCAGCCCCTCCTTAGCGGGAGCCTACAATGAGCAGTTCTTC
TRBJ2-2 TRBV5-1 NA NA CASSPFGTGELFF TGCGCCAGCAGCCCTTTCGGCACCGGGGAGCTGTTTTTT
TRBJ2-1 TRBV9 NA TRBD2 CASSVGLAGGPREQFF TGTGCCAGCAGCGTAGGACTAGCGGGAGGGCCCCGCGAGCAGTTCTTC
TRBJ2-7 TRBV6-5 NA TRBD1 CASRPGQKSTYEQYF TGTGCCAGCAGGCCGGGACAGAAGTCAACCTACGAGCAGTACTTC
TRBJ1-1 TRBV5-1 NA NA CASSLAVGVGEAFF TGCGCCAGCAGCTTGGCCGTCGGGGTCGGTGAAGCTTTCTTT
TRBJ1-2 TRBV29-1 NA TRBD1 CSETGGLSNYGYTF TGCAGCGAAACAGGGGGCCTATCTAACTATGGCTACACCTTC
TRBJ1-5 TRBV12-3/TRBV12-4 few TRBD1 CASRGTGNQPQHF TGTGCCAGCAGGGGGACAGGGAATCAGCCCCAGCATTTT
TRBJ2-1 TRBV24-1 once NA CATSSRMSSLTNEQFF TGTGCCACCAGTTCCCGAATGTCTAGTCTGACGAATGAGCAGTTCTTC
TRBJ2-1 TRBV3-1/TRBV3-2 few TRBD2 CASSGGMTSGDYNEQFF TGTGCCAGCAGCGGGGGGATGACTAGCGGGGATTACAATGAGCAGTTCTTC
TRBJ1-6 TRBV18 NA NA CASSPSPGINNSPLHF TGTGCCAGCTCACCCTCCCCGGGTATCAATAATTCACCCCTCCACTTT
TRBJ1-1 TRBV18 NA TRBD1 CASSLPGTDEAFF TGTGCCAGCTCATTACCCGGGACAGATGAAGCTTTCTTT
TRBJ2-4 TRBV14 NA NA CASAPPRDSNIQYF TGTGCCAGCGCTCCCCCCCGGGATTCAAACATTCAGTACTTC
TRBJ1-6 TRBV18 NA NA CASSPGREYSPLHF TGTGCCAGCTCACCAGGCAGGGAATATTCACCCCTCCACTTT
TRBJ2-3 TRBV28 NA NA CASSFAGTSTDTQYF TGTGCCAGCAGTTTCGCGGGAACTAGCACAGATACGCAGTATTTT
TRBJ1-1 TRBV9 NA NA CASSVDGHRNTEAFF TGTGCCAGCAGCGTAGATGGACACCGGAACACTGAAGCTTTCTTT
TRBJ1-6 TRBV19 NA NA CASSEWASALHF TGTGCCAGTAGCGAGTGGGCCTCGGCCCTCCACTTT
TRBJ2-2 TRBV28 once TRBD2 CASSQLTSGYGELFF TGTGCCAGCAGTCAACTGACTAGCGGGTACGGGGAGCTGTTTTTT
TRBJ2-7 TRBV28 NA NA CASCHRYEQYF TGTGCCAGCTGTCATCGGTACGAGCAGTACTTC
TRBJ2-5 TRBV7-2 NA TRBD2 CASSLGWLAGGYQETQYF TGTGCCAGCAGCTTAGGATGGCTAGCGGGAGGTTACCAAGAGACCCAGTACTTC
TRBJ2-5 TRBV9 once NA CASSGLESQETQYF TGTGCCAGCAGCGGGTTAGAGTCCCAAGAGACCCAGTACTTC
TRBJ2-2 TRBV2 NA TRBD1 CASKRTGGLTGELFF TGTGCCAGCAAACGGACAGGGGGCCTCACCGGGGAGCTGTTTTTT
TRBJ2-5 TRBV7-6 NA NA CAGAEGAYGTQYF TGTGCCGGCGCGGAAGGGGCATATGGGACCCAGTACTTC
TRBJ2-7 TRBV14 few TRBD1 CASSRGGYGDYEQYF TGTGCCAGCAGCCGAGGGGGCTACGGAGACTACGAGCAGTACTTC
TRBJ1-5 TRBV19 NA NA CASRLDGNQPQHF TGTGCCAGTAGGCTAGATGGCAATCAGCCCCAGCATTTT
TRBJ2-2 TRBV30 NA NA CAWGGEVNTGELFF TGTGCCTGGGGCGGGGAGGTGAACACCGGGGAGCTGTTTTTT
TRBJ2-4 TRBV7-2 NA NA CASSLRQGRDIQYF TGTGCCAGCAGCTTACGACAGGGGAGGGACATTCAGTACTTC
TRBJ2-7 TRBV11-2 once NA CASSLIRRSVEQYF TGTGCCAGCAGCTTAATCAGACGAAGCGTTGAGCAGTACTTC
TRBJ2-2 TRBV28 NA TRBD2 CASSSGGVNTGELFF TGTGCCAGCAGTAGCGGGGGGGTAAACACCGGGGAGCTGTTTTTT
TRBJ2-1 TRBV29-1 NA TRBD1 CSVETATGLDNEQFF TGCAGCGTTGAAACTGCGACAGGGCTGGACAATGAGCAGTTCTTC
TRBJ2-7 TRBV30 NA TRBD1 CAWGTGGYEQYF TGTGCCTGGGGGACAGGGGGGTACGAGCAGTACTTC
TRBJ2-3 TRBV9 NA NA CASSDYRVWTQYF TGTGCCAGCAGCGACTACAGGGTCTGGACGCAGTATTTT
TRBJ2-1 TRBV28 NA NA CATRAAGYNEQFF TGTGCCACCCGCGCGGCAGGGTACAATGAGCAGTTCTTC